Following are 27 T cell receptor beta chains from one sample sequenced in a study of molecular identifiers for immune sequencing clone quantification. Using its own MiXCR run on the PCR reads, TCRdb lists one record per CDR3 protein. The table lists around 65,000 distinct CDR3 sequences, about 17% of them singletons. The sample was naive CD8+ T cells from blood, with Jurkat cell RNA spiked in. The subset is: FACS-sorted CD8+CD4-CCR7+CD45RA+ naive T cells. The receptors stem from a human donor in good health. Some libraries in this study had Jurkat cell RNA spiked in.

This clonotype was observed many times. The chain carries TRBV6-6 and TRBJ2-1; D is uncertain. This CDR3 has 12 residues. V was clipped by 5 bases and J by 9 bases, with 11 bases between them. Germline V gene sequence: CDR1 MNHNY, CDR2 SVGAGI (reference sequence). CDR3 loop: CASSHMGSEQFF. The CDR3 nucleotides read TGTGCCAGCAGTCATATGGGAAGTGAGCAGTTCTTC.

This clonotype was counted ten times or more. The CDR3 bases are TGTGCCAGCAGTACCAAATTTGGGAGAATTAAAGAGACCCAGTACTTC. Encoded protein: CASSTKFGRIKETQYF. The genes are TRBV28 and TRBJ2-5; D might be TRBD2 (5 bases). The CDR3 runs 16 residues. Germline lookup yields CDR1 MDHEN and CDR2 SYDVKM. V was shortened by 5 bases and J by 3 bases, with 19 bases between the two germline ends.

There are many counts of this clonotype. The chain carries TRBV7-6 and TRBJ2-3; no firm D call. CDR3 length equals 16 residues. CDR1 SGHVS and CDR2 FNYEAQ come from the germline V gene. V gave up 5 bases and J gave up 2 bases, with 17 bases separating them. CDR3 protein: CASSPLVGGPTDTQYF. The CDR3, as DNA: TGTGCCAGCAGCCCCCTGGTGGGCGGCCCCACAGATACGCAGTATTTT.

The chain has TRBV28 and TRBJ2-1, with D perhaps matching TRBD2 (5 bases). This CDR3 has 11 residues. V was pared by 3 bases and J by 15 bases, with 12 bases between. The germline V gene has CDR1 MDHEN and CDR2 SYDVKM. CDR3 sequence reads: CASSFSGLAFF. CDR3 in DNA: TGTGCCAGCAGTTTTTCTGGCCTAGCGTTCTTC.

Only a few counts were recorded for this clonotype. A much larger clone lies a single base off, so this may be a read error. The conserved phenylalanine or tryptophan normally closing the CDR3 is absent here, so this likely arose from a read error. The rearrangement joins TRBV11-2 to TRBJ2-3, with D perhaps TRBD2 (5 bases). Trimming left V 1 base short and J 2 bases short, with 13 bases between. This CDR3 is 16 amino acids long. Germline V lookup: CDR1 SGHAT, CDR2 FQNNGV. The CDR3 protein is CASSLARTLTTDTQYL. CDR3 DNA sequence: TGTGCCAGCAGCTTAGCCCGGACTCTTACCACAGATACGCAGTATCTT.

This clonotype was observed at least ten times. The V gene is TRBV7-9, the J gene TRBJ2-7; D is unresolved. V lost 3 bases to trimming and J lost 2 bases, with 14 bases between them. The CDR3 is 15 residues long. The V gene's germline CDR1 is SEHNR and CDR2 FQNEAQ (reference sequence). CDR3 coding DNA: TGTGCCAGCAGCTTTACTGGGCAGGAGACCTACGAGCAGTACTTC. This sequence encodes CASSFTGQETYEQYF.

This clonotype has at least ten counts. This chain links TRBV7-6 with TRBJ2-1, with TRBD2 matching over 8 bases. With 3 bases clipped from V and 5 bases from J, the junction kept 12 bases outside the gene matches. The germline V gene has CDR1 SGHVS and CDR2 FNYEAQ. The CDR3 length is 17 residues. The CDR3 is CASSLFPSSGPNNEQFF. CDR3 in DNA: TGTGCCAGCAGCTTGTTTCCTTCTAGCGGGCCCAACAATGAGCAGTTCTTC.

About this clonotype itself: A read error may explain this, as a much larger clone is one base away. The rearrangement links TRBV7-2 to TRBJ2-7, with D unclear. The germline V gene encodes CDR1 SGHTA and CDR2 FQGNSA. The CDR3 totals 14 residues. CDR3 in amino acids: CASSFRNYTYEQCF. CDR3 coding DNA: TGTGCCAGCAGCTTCCGGAACTATACCTACGAGCAGTGCTTC.

Details on this clonotype: It may be a read error: a sequence one base away is much more abundant. The chain recombines TRBV2 with TRBJ1-1, with D possibly being TRBD1 (6 bases). The germline V and J ends were trimmed by 3 bases and 6 bases, with 17 bases remaining between them. Germline V gene data show CDR1 as SNHLY and CDR2 as FYNNEI. The CDR3 runs to 15 residues. As DNA, the CDR3 is TGTGCCAGCAGTGACCCCGGAGGGGGGGGGGCTGAAGCTTTCTTT. Its translation: CASSDPGGGGAEAFF.

The table lists this clonotype with a few counts. This chain uses TRBV6-5 with TRBJ2-2, with D possibly being TRBD1 (5 bases). Germline V gene lookup returns CDR1 MNHEY and CDR2 SVGAGI. This CDR3 is 14 amino acids long. V dropped 2 bases and J dropped 4 bases, with 8 bases sitting between them. Here the CDR3 reads CASSYLGVTGELFF. The CDR3 DNA follows: TGTGCCAGCAGTTACCTAGGGGTCACCGGGGAGCTGTTTTTT.

This clonotype was seen a few times. The chain has TRBV7-6 and TRBJ1-4; D possibly corresponds to TRBD1 (5 bases). The V end was cut by 5 bases, the J end by 10 bases, with 17 bases between. The CDR3 has 14 residues. CDR1 and CDR2 from the germline V gene are SGHVS and FNYEAQ. CDR3 region: CASSANRIRGKLFF. The CDR3, as DNA: TGTGCCAGCAGCGCAAACAGGATACGTGGAAAACTGTTTTTT.

This clonotype was recorded a few times. Just one base apart from a much larger clone, this may be a read error. This sequence joins TRBV7-9 and TRBJ2-2, with TRBD2 identical over 11 bases. The CDR3 spans 17 residues. Per germline, CDR1 SEHNR and CDR2 FQNEAQ (reference sequence). This CDR3 reads CASHILTSGIDTGELLF. The DNA of the CDR3 is TGTGCCAGCCACATTTTGACTAGCGGGATAGACACCGGGGAGCTGCTTTTT.

This clonotype was seen many times. V usage is TRBV20-1 and J usage is TRBJ2-3, with D perhaps TRBD2 (6 bases). CDR3 length equals 15 residues. CDR1 and CDR2 from the germline V gene are DFQATT and SNEGSKA (reference sequence). The germline V and J ends were trimmed by 0 bases and 6 bases, with 16 bases remaining between them. Here the CDR3 DNA reads TGCAGTGCTAGAGATTGGGCGGGGCCAGGTGATACGCAGTATTTT. Amino acids: CSARDWAGPGDTQYF.

This clonotype has ten or more counts. The V and J genes are TRBV6-5 and TRBJ2-7; tentatively, D is TRBD2 (6 bases). The CDR3 has 14 residues. V lost 6 bases and J lost 6, with 18 bases in between. Germline loops: CDR1 MNHEY, CDR2 SVGAGI. This chain's CDR3 is CASSPSGGSGEQYF. CDR3 nucleotide sequence: TGTGCCAGCAGCCCATCTGGGGGGAGCGGCGAGCAGTACTTC.

This clonotype was seen many times. This rearrangement joins TRBV12-3 or TRBV12-4 to TRBJ2-5, with a possible D match to TRBD1 (6 bases). Trimming took off 10 bases at V and 3 bases at J, with 15 bases between the two ends. The CDR3 runs to 13 residues. CDR3 region: CATRDNQKETQYF. The CDR3 DNA sequence: TGTGCCACCCGGGACAACCAGAAAGAGACCCAGTACTTC.

The table lists this clonotype with many counts. The chain links TRBV6-2 or TRBV6-3 to TRBJ1-1, with a tentative D call TRBD1 (5 bases). V dropped 5 bases and J dropped 4 bases, with 14 bases sitting between them. Germline V gene data show CDR1 as MNHEY and CDR2 as SVGEGT. CDR3 length: 14 residues. CDR3 region: CASSGSGGTTEAFF. In DNA form, the CDR3 reads TGTGCCAGCAGTGGTTCTGGGGGGACCACTGAAGCTTTCTTT.

The sample holds many counts of this clonotype. This chain connects TRBV7-2 to TRBJ2-1; 7 bases agree with TRBD1. Losses at the gene ends were 5 bases for V and 4 bases for J; bases not matched to a gene: 14. The CDR3 runs to 17 residues. Germline V gene sequence: CDR1 SGHTA, CDR2 FQGNSA. This chain's CDR3 is CASSTLPNGTVYNEQFF. For the CDR3, the DNA is TGTGCCAGCAGCACCCTCCCAAACGGGACAGTATACAATGAGCAGTTCTTC.

The table lists this clonotype with many counts. V is TRBV29-1 and J is TRBJ2-2, with no clear D. This CDR3 has 15 amino acids. Germline V gene sequence: CDR1 SQVTM, CDR2 ANQGSEA. Trimming took off 0 bases at V and 2 bases at J, with 10 bases between the two ends. CDR3 region: CSVEDRKRNTGELFF. CDR3 DNA sequence: TGCAGCGTTGAAGATCGTAAAAGAAACACCGGGGAGCTGTTTTTT.

As concerns this clonotype: A read error may explain this, as a much larger clone is one base away. Since no conserved phenylalanine or tryptophan closes the CDR3, a read error is the likely cause. The genes are TRBV28 and TRBJ1-2; D unresolved. Trimming left V 2 bases short and J 2 bases short, with 6 bases between. The CDR3 sequence is 13 residues long. The germline CDR1 and CDR2 sequences are MDHEN and SYDVKM. The CDR3 coding sequence is TGTGCCAGCAGTTTAAAGGGCAACTATGGCTACACCCTC. It specifies CASSLKGNYGYTL.

About this clonotype itself: This may arise from a read error, as a much more abundant clone is one base away. V and J are TRBV29-1 and TRBJ1-2; D ambiguous. V was cut by 2 bases and J by 5 bases, with 18 bases left in between. The CDR3 spans 15 residues. CDR1 and CDR2 (germline): SQVTM, ANQGSEA. CDR3 loop: CSVEKDGGKIYGYTF. For the CDR3, the DNA is TGCAGCGTTGAAAAGGACGGAGGTAAAATATATGGCTACACCTTC.

In this sample, this clonotype turned up many times. The rearrangement links TRBV7-8 to TRBJ2-7; possible D gene TRBD1, 6 bases. V was clipped by 1 base and J by 4 bases, with 11 bases between them. This CDR3 has 14 amino acids. Germline V lookup: CDR1 SGHVS, CDR2 FQNEAQ. The CDR3 sequence is CASSLGLGGYEQYF. The CDR3 bases are TGTGCCAGCAGCTTAGGTCTAGGGGGTTACGAGCAGTACTTC.

This clonotype appeared many times. The CDR3 spells CASSLGQETQYF. CDR3 nucleotides: TGTGCCAGCAGCTTAGGACAAGAGACCCAGTACTTC. This chain uses TRBV7-9 with TRBJ2-5; D unresolved. Germline loops: CDR1 SEHNR, CDR2 FQNEAQ (reference sequence). The CDR3 runs 12 residues. V was pared by 1 base and J by 2 bases, with 2 bases between.

This clonotype has more than one count but fewer than ten. The chain employs TRBV9 and TRBJ2-7; D perhaps matches TRBD1 (6 bases). V was cut by 0 bases and J by 2 bases, with 9 bases left in between. The length of the CDR3 is 14 residues. Germline V gene data show CDR1 as SGDLS and CDR2 as YYNGEE. The CDR3 protein is CASSVGGGTYEQYF. DNA for the CDR3: TGTGCCAGCAGCGTAGGAGGGGGTACCTACGAGCAGTACTTC.

At least ten counts were recorded for this clonotype. This chain uses TRBV27 with TRBJ2-5, with TRBD1 identical over 7 bases. Trimming removed 3 bases from V and 4 bases from J; junction bases left unmatched: 8. Germline V gene lookup returns CDR1 MNHEY and CDR2 SMNVEV (reference sequence). The CDR3 is 15 residues long. CDR3 sequence reads: CASSLSAGTVETQYF. The CDR3, as DNA: TGTGCCAGCAGTTTGTCCGCTGGGACAGTAGAGACCCAGTACTTC.

Many counts were recorded for this clonotype. V usage is TRBV11-2 and J usage is TRBJ1-1, with D perhaps TRBD1 (5 bases). V was trimmed by 5 bases and J by 6 bases, leaving 19 bases between them. Germline lookup yields CDR1 SGHAT and CDR2 FQNNGV. CDR3 size: 15 residues. In DNA form, the CDR3 reads TGTGCCAGCAGCCCTCCGAGTGGGGGTTGGGCTGAAGCTTTCTTT. The encoded protein is CASSPPSGGWAEAFF. The variable domain in full, completed from reference TRBV11-2 and TRBJ1-1, reads EAGVAQSPRYKIIEKRQSVAFWCNPISGHATLYWYQQILGQGPKLLIQFQNNGVVDDSQLPKDRFSAERLKGVDSTLKIQPAKLEDSAVYLCASSPPSGGWAEAFFGQGTRLTVV.

The chain couples TRBV7-9 to TRBJ2-7, with 7 bases matching TRBD2. CDR3 length: 16 amino acids. J gave up 5 bases and V 5 bases, and 15 bases lay outside the gene matches. Germline V gene sequence: CDR1 SEHNR, CDR2 FQNEAQ (reference sequence). The CDR3 sequence: CASSTIAGYFKHEQYF. CDR3 sequence (DNA): TGTGCCAGCAGCACGATAGCGGGCTATTTTAAACACGAGCAGTACTTC.

This clonotype has ten or more counts. The V and J genes are TRBV7-9 and TRBJ2-7; no reliable D call. The germline V and J ends were trimmed by 5 bases and 0 bases, with 17 bases remaining between them. The CDR3 spans 16 residues. Germline assignment: CDR1 SEHNR and CDR2 FQNEAQ (reference sequence). The CDR3 region is CASSPEKSPSSYEQYF. CDR3 in DNA: TGTGCCAGCAGCCCGGAAAAAAGCCCCAGCTCCTACGAGCAGTACTTC.